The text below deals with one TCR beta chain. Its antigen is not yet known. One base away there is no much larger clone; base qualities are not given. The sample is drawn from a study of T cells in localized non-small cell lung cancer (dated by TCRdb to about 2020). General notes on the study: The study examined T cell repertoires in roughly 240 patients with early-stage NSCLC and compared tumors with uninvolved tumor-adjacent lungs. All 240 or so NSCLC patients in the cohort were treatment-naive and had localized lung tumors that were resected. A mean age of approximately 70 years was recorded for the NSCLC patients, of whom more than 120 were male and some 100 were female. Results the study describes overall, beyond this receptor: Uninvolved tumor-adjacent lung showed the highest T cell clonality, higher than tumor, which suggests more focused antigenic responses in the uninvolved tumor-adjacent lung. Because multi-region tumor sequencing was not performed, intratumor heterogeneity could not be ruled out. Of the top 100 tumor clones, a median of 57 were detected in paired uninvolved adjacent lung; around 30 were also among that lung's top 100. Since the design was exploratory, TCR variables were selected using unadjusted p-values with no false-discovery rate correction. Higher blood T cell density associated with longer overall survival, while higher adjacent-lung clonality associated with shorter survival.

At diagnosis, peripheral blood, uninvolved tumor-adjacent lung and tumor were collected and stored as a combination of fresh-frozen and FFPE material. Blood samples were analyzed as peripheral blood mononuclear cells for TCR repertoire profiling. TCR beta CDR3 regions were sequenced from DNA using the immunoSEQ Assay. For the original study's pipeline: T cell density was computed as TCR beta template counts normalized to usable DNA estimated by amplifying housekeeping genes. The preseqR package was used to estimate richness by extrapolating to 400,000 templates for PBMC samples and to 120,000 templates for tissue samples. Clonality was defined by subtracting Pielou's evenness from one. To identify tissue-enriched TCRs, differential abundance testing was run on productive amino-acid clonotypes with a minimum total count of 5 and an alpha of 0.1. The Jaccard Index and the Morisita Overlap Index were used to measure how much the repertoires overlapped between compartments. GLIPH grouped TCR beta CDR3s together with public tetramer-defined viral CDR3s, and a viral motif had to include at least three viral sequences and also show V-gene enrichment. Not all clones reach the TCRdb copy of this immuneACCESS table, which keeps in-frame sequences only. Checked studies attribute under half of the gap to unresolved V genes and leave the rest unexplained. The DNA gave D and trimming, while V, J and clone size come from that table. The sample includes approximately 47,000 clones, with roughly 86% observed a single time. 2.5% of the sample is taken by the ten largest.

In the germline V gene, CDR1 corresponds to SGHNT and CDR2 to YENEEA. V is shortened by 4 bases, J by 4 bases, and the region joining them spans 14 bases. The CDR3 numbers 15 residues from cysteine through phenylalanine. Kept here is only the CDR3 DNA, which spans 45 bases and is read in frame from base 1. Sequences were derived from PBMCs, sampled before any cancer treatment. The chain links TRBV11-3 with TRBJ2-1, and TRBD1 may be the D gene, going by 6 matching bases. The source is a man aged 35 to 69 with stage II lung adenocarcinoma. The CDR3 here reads CASSSGAGPYNEQFF. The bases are TGTGCCAGCAGCTCAGGGGCCGGGCCTTACAATGAGCAGTTCTTC.